The source of this T cell receptor (beta chain) is a study of CD8+ T cells in alopecia areata (dated by TCRdb to the late 2010s). Concerning the study at large: The treated patients took part in an open-label pilot trial in which moderate-to-severe alopecia areata was treated with oral tofacitinib at 5 to 10 mg twice daily. Scalp tissue and sorted CD4+ and CD8+ peripheral blood T cells from patchy and totalis/universalis alopecia areata patients and from healthy controls were covered by human TCRbeta sequencing. immunoSEQ multiplex PCR using 35 Vbeta forward primers and 13 Jbeta reverse primers was used to amplify TCRbeta CDR3 regions. Biopsies were taken from tofacitinib-treated patients at baseline and again at 4 and 24 weeks into treatment, and several of those patients also had a later scalp biopsy. Patients received tofacitinib for 6 to 18 months and were then followed off drug for 6 months to check for delayed response and recurrence. The study used high-throughput TCRbeta sequencing to examine T cell clonal expansion in alopecia areata, in both the C3H/HeJ mouse model and human patients. RNA came from the PAXgene miRNA kit for fixed scalp, the miRNeasy kit for PBMCs, and the RNeasy kit for mouse skin. Scalp clonality was compared across normal scalp (n=4), patchy alopecia areata scalp (n=8), and alopecia totalis/universalis scalp (n=8). For the treated patients, the SALT score, which quantifies what percentage of scalp surface area is affected, served as the measure of disease severity. The research as a whole found: Higher clonality and more expanded CD8+ clones were observed in lesional scalp than in normal scalp, particularly in alopecia totalis/universalis, a finding suggestive of antigenic drive. With tofacitinib, both scalp clonality and the number of expanded CD8+ clones among the top 100 scalp clones went down significantly. Unlike mouse skin, which is dominated by gammadelta T cells, normal human skin has resident alphabeta T cells that are also sequenced, and this complicates analysis of the scalp TCR repertoire. Because the treated cohort was small and had only one nonresponder, larger studies are needed to examine links between baseline CD8+ expansion and response. Many expanded lesional clones persisted in scalp and blood during tofacitinib treatment, which may partly explain relapse after stopping treatment. Compared with mice, TCR sequences shared between patients were less clear, possibly partly because of HLA diversity across the patient population.

Library preparation was by the immunoSEQ multiplex PCR assay. To provide template for TCR sequencing, every sample had RNA extracted and reverse transcribed into cDNA. SuperScript III was used for first-strand cDNA synthesis, primed with a 2:1 mix of oligo-dT and random hexamers. A synthetic immune receptor repertoire was used to gauge amplification bias, and whatever bias remained was removed computationally. Per the source publication's procedure: Raw reads were preprocessed to remove errors, and CDR3 was defined by IMGT conventions from the conserved cysteine to phenylalanine. Clonality was computed as 1 minus the Shannon entropy, with the entropy normalized by log2 of the number of productive unique TCRs. Whether each scalp clone was CD4 or CD8 was inferred by checking scalp TCRbeta sequences against the CD4 and CD8 repertoires from sorted blood. TCRdb stores this immuneACCESS table with in-frame sequences only. Part of the clones is absent; in the studies checked, under half of the shortfall reflects unresolved V genes, and no reason is known for the rest. The V and J calls and clone size were taken over from that table, and D and trimming were inferred from the DNA. Within this sample are some 200,000 clones, with more than 45% of them counted one time only. The top ten clonotypes cover 5.5% of the sample.

V is reduced by 7 bases and J by 1 base, leaving a spacing of 11 bases between them. From the cysteine up to the phenylalanine, the CDR3 has a length of 14 residues. Just the 42-base CDR3 DNA is kept, in frame starting at base 1. Sequences MDHEN (CDR1) and SYDVKM (CDR2) are obtained from the germline V gene. According to the study, the label for this sample's time point signals: around 26 weeks on oral tofacitinib. The sample's treatment or condition label, in plain terms: oral pan-JAK inhibitor, 5-10 mg twice daily. Peripheral blood and lesional scalp punch biopsies were obtained from patients with alopecia areata. PBMCs were isolated by density centrifugation and stained for CD3, CD4 and CD8, and CD4+ and CD8+ T cells were sorted on a FACSAria. Comment on this clone: Its antigen target is currently unknown. Base qualities are missing; no much larger clone stands one base away.

The chain joins TRBV28 to TRBJ2-4, with no confident D gene call. This specimen consisted of CD4+ T cells sorted from blood, obtained at week 24, from a patient treated with tofacitinib. The source is a human donor with alopecia areata. The CDR3 amino acid sequence is: CASTTGPAKNIQYF. The nucleotide sequence reads TGTGCCAGCACTACCGGCCCTGCCAAAAACATTCAGTACTTC.